The 10 T cell receptor beta chains below were found in one sample sequenced in a study of T cell responses to AZD1222 COVID-19 vaccine (dated by TCRdb to about 2021). The method behind the library was the immunoSEQ multiplex PCR assay. In its TCRdb copy, this immuneACCESS table keeps in-frame sequences only and misses some clones. Where compared with another copy, unresolved V genes explain less than half of these, and the others have no known cause. The sample table lists roughly 180,000 clones, 90% to 95% of them with a count of one. Under 2% of the sample goes to the ten largest clones. The sample's time point, from its label and the paper: about 28 days (+/-7) after the second vaccine dose. The sample consisted of peripheral blood, taken 28 days after the second AZD1222 dose. The receptors were sampled from an adult who received the AZD1222 COVID-19 vaccine.

The chain couples TRBV18 to TRBJ1-2; 9 bases map to TRBD1. Per germline, CDR1 KGHSH and CDR2 LQKENI. V lost 5 bases and J lost 8; bases outside the gene matches: 6. The CDR3 has 13 residues. CDR3 DNA sequence: TGTGCCAGCTCAGCCACAGGGGGCATGGGCTACACCTTC. Residues: CASSATGGMGYTF.

The V gene is TRBV3-1 (or the pseudogene TRBV3-2), the J gene TRBJ2-1; 8 nucleotides line up with TRBD2. V dropped 2 bases and J dropped 7; count of bases not matched to a gene: 7. The CDR3 is made up of 15 amino acids. From germline, CDR1 is LGHDT and CDR2 YNNKEL (reference sequence). The CDR3 DNA follows: TGTGCCAGCAGCCAATCCAGCGGGGGCCCTAATGAGCAGTTCTTC. Amino acid sequence: CASSQSSGGPNEQFF.

The chain carries TRBV12-5 and TRBJ1-2; possible D gene TRBD1, 6 bases. The germline V gene encodes CDR1 LGHNT and CDR2 FRNRAP. The V end lost 2 bases, the J end lost 4 bases, and 14 bases lay between the germline ends. The CDR3 totals 15 residues. Here the CDR3 reads CASGLKTGLPYGYTF. CDR3 DNA: TGTGCTAGTGGTTTGAAAACAGGGCTCCCCTATGGCTACACCTTC.

The rearrangement uses TRBV27 and TRBJ2-3; D gene uncertain. The CDR3 consists of 15 residues. Germline CDR1 MNHEY, CDR2 SMNVEV (reference sequence). V lost 5 bases to trimming and J lost 6 bases, with 18 bases between them. The CDR3 DNA reads as TGTGCCAGCAGTCTCCGGACCCAAGTGCGGGATACGCAGTATTTT. It encodes CASSLRTQVRDTQYF.

This clone was counted between two and nine times. The rearrangement links TRBV29-1 to TRBJ1-2; D may be TRBD1 (6 bases). V was shortened by 3 bases and J by 8 bases, with 13 bases between the two germline ends. Germline V gene sequence: CDR1 SQVTM, CDR2 ANQGSEA. There are 12 residues in the CDR3. CDR3 in DNA: TGCAGCGTTGAGGGCAGGGGCCCAGGCTACACCTTC. Its translation: CSVEGRGPGYTF.

The rearrangement uses TRBV29-1 and TRBJ1-3; D is uncertain. Deletions cut 7 bases from V and 2 bases from J, with 9 bases between. Germline V gene sequence: CDR1 SQVTM, CDR2 ANQGSEA. CDR3 size: 12 residues. CDR3 protein: CSAGPTGNTIYF. The CDR3 DNA reads TGCAGCGCGGGCCCAACTGGAAACACCATATATTTT.

The rearrangement uses TRBV2 and TRBJ1-3; a possible D gene is TRBD1 (6 bases). The ends were cut back, 6 bases at V and 0 bases at J, with 18 bases in the middle. Germline loops: CDR1 SNHLY, CDR2 FYNNEI. The CDR3 loop spans 17 amino acids. The DNA of the CDR3 is TGTGCCAGCAGCCTCGTGAGGGGGGGCTCCTCTGGAAACACCATATATTTT. Translated, it gives CASSLVRGGSSGNTIYF.

The V gene is TRBV7-2, the J gene TRBJ2-1, with TRBD1 matching 7 bases. This CDR3 is 16 amino acids long. CDR1 is SGHTA and CDR2 is FQGNSA in the germline V gene. V shed 6 bases, J shed 4 bases, and the junction held 12 bases outside the gene matches. The CDR3 is CASRFSTGPLYNEQFF. Written as DNA, the CDR3 is TGTGCCAGCAGGTTTTCGACAGGGCCTCTTTACAATGAGCAGTTCTTC. Full variable domain (outside the CDR3, taken from reference TRBV7-2 and TRBJ2-1): GAGVSQSPSNKVTEKGKDVELRCDPISGHTALYWYRQSLGQGLEFLIYFQGNSAPDKSGLPSDRFSAERTGGSVSTLTIQRTQQEDSAVYLCASRFSTGPLYNEQFFGPGTRLTVL.

The chain combines TRBV28 with TRBJ2-6; 10 positions match TRBD1. J lost 0 bases, V lost 3 bases, and 5 bases had no gene match. This CDR3 spans 18 amino acids. CDR1 and CDR2 (germline): MDHEN, SYDVKM. The CDR3 here is CASSLEGQGFSGANVLTF. The CDR3 DNA is TGTGCCAGCAGTTTGGAGGGACAGGGGTTCTCTGGGGCCAACGTCCTGACTTTC. Drawing the rest from reference TRBV28 and TRBJ2-6, the complete variable domain is DVKVTQSSRYLVKRTGEKVFLECVQDMDHENMFWYRQDPGLGLRLIYFSYDVKMKEKGDIPEGYSVSREKKERFSLILESASTNQTSMYLCASSLEGQGFSGANVLTFGAGSRLTVL.

The chain is built from TRBV5-1 and TRBJ2-3; D is possibly TRBD1 (6 bases). The CDR3 runs 15 residues. Germline CDR1 reads SGHRS; CDR2 reads YFSETQ. Trimming took off 3 bases at V and 3 bases at J, with 14 bases between the two ends. CDR3 protein: CASSSGEIGTDTQYF. The CDR3 DNA reads TGCGCCAGCAGCTCAGGGGAGATCGGAACAGATACGCAGTATTTT.